A selection of T cell receptor beta chains follows, all from one sample in a study of blood T cell repertoires in COVID-19. Libraries were prepared by immunoSEQ multiplex PCR; TCRdb keeps only in-frame clonotypes and omits some of them. The sample lists 200,000 or so clones; 70% to 90% were seen once. Material: peripheral blood. The receptors come from an older man with active or convalescent COVID-19. Both conserved end residues are part of each CDR3. The D gene is left open where the match is weak. Not every row has a clone size; where given, it reads once, few, many or a size class.

size	V	J	D	DNA	CDR3
NA	TRBV7-6	TRBJ2-2	NA	TGTGCCAGCAGCTTACGATCGGGGTGGGCAGACACCGGGGAGCTGTTTTTT	CASSLRSGWADTGELFF
NA	TRBV2	TRBJ1-5	NA	TGTGCCAGCAGTGTTCTGGGGCAGGGCAATCAGCCCCAGCATTTT	CASSVLGQGNQPQHF
NA	TRBV5-1	TRBJ2-6	NA	TGCGCCAGCAGCACTTTATCGGCTGGGGCCAACGTCCTGACTTTC	CASSTLSAGANVLTF
NA	TRBV10-3	TRBJ1-2	TRBD1	TGTGCCATCAGGGCCGGGACAGGGATGGACTACACCTTC	CAIRAGTGMDYTF
NA	TRBV30	TRBJ1-2	NA	TGTGCCTGGACACCAGGGCCCTTATATGGCTACACCTTC	CAWTPGPLYGYTF
NA	TRBV6-2/TRBV6-3	TRBJ1-6	NA	TGTGCCAGCAGCTCAGGACAGCTATATAATTCACCCCTCCACTTT	CASSSGQLYNSPLHF
NA	TRBV28	TRBJ2-1	TRBD2	TGTGCCAGTACAACCGGGACTAGCGGATACAATGAGCAGTTCTTC	CASTTGTSGYNEQFF
NA	TRBV6-5	TRBJ1-6	TRBD1	TGTGCCAGCAGTTATGGACAGGGGTTAGCACCCCTCCACTTT	CASSYGQGLAPLHF
NA	TRBV7-9	TRBJ1-1	NA	TGTGCCAGCAGCTTATTCGGGGACACTGAAGCTTTCTTT	CASSLFGDTEAFF
NA	TRBV11-2	TRBJ1-4	TRBD1	TGTGCCAGCAACCCGGGACAGCGCCCAACTAATGAAAAACTGTTTTTT	CASNPGQRPTNEKLFF
few	TRBV19	TRBJ1-6	TRBD1	TGTGCCAGTAGTTTCGACAGGGGGAAAGGACCCCTCCACTTT	CASSFDRGKGPLHF
NA	TRBV28	TRBJ2-7	NA	TGTGCCATCCAAACAGGGTCCGAGCAGTACTTC	CAIQTGSEQYF
few	TRBV5-1	TRBJ2-3	NA	TGCGCCAGCAGCTTCGCCCCCTCCGACTTTGGAGATACGCAGTATTTT	CASSFAPSDFGDTQYF
NA	TRBV4-3	TRBJ1-2	NA	NA	CASSQVRSTSGYGYTF
once	TRBV7-2	TRBJ2-5	NA	TGTGCCAGCAGCCCCTACGGACAGATCCAAGAGACCCAGTACTTC	CASSPYGQIQETQYF
NA	TRBV5-4	TRBJ1-4	NA	TGTGCCAGCAGCCAAGTGGGGGCGTCTAATGAAAAACTGTTTTTT	CASSQVGASNEKLFF
NA	TRBV24-1	TRBJ2-5	NA	TGTGCCACCAGTGATTTGGCGGAGACCCAGTACTTC	CATSDLAETQYF
NA	TRBV7-2	TRBJ2-5	TRBD2	TGTGCCAGCAGCGTCAGCAGCGGGAGAGGGGAGACCCAGTACTTC	CASSVSSGRGETQYF
few	TRBV5-4	TRBJ2-7	TRBD2	TGTGCCAGCAGCTTGGGGGAGGGTCGCTACGAGCAGTACTTC	CASSLGEGRYEQYF
NA	TRBV6-6	TRBJ1-5	NA	TGTGCCAGCAGTTATGGGGGCGCAGGTCAGCCCCAGCATTTT	CASSYGGAGQPQHF
NA	TRBV15	TRBJ1-5	NA	TGTGCCACCAGCAGCCGCTCAGGCCCCTATAGCAATCAGCCCCAGCATTTT	CATSSRSGPYSNQPQHF
NA	TRBV18	TRBJ1-3	NA	TGTGCCAGCTCACGACTTGAATTAGGAAACACCATATATTTT	CASSRLELGNTIYF
NA	TRBV6-2/TRBV6-3	TRBJ2-5	TRBD2	TGTGCCAGCAGTCCCCATACTAGCGGGAGAGAGGAGACCCAGTACTTC	CASSPHTSGREETQYF
NA	TRBV18	TRBJ2-2	NA	TGTGCCAGCTCACCACCGCGTGGGGCGTCTACCGGGGAGCTGTTTTTT	CASSPPRGASTGELFF
NA	TRBV9	TRBJ1-4	NA	TGTGCCAGCAGCAGCGGGGGCAGAGCAAATGAAAAACTGTTTTTT	CASSSGGRANEKLFF
NA	TRBV19	TRBJ2-1	TRBD1	TGTGCCAGTAGTCCTGGACAGGGATTAGGGGATGAGCAGTTCTTC	CASSPGQGLGDEQFF
NA	TRBV30	TRBJ1-6	NA	TGTGCCTGGAGTGGGGGAGGCAATTCACCCCTCCACTTT	CAWSGGGNSPLHF
NA	TRBV5-4	TRBJ1-2	NA	TGTGCCAGCAGCTACACCTTAAACCCCTGGCGGGACGGCTACACCTTC	CASSYTLNPWRDGYTF
NA	TRBV9	TRBJ2-7	NA	TGTGCCAGCAGCCCAAGGGGTACATTCTACGAGCAGTACTTC	CASSPRGTFYEQYF
NA	TRBV27	TRBJ1-1	NA	TGTGCCAGCAGTTTATCGGTGGGGCCCCCCACTGAAGCTTTCTTT	CASSLSVGPPTEAFF
NA	TRBV30	TRBJ1-4	TRBD1	TGTGCCTGGAGTCTGCGTCGGGACAGAGGTACTAATGAAAAACTGTTTTTT	CAWSLRRDRGTNEKLFF
NA	TRBV30	TRBJ1-5	NA	TGTGCCTGGAGTGTTACAGACGTCCAGCCCCAGCATTTT	CAWSVTDVQPQHF
NA	TRBV2	TRBJ1-2	TRBD1	TGTGCCAGTACAGGGGGCTCGGACTATGGCTACACCTTC	CASTGGSDYGYTF
NA	TRBV6-6	TRBJ2-4	NA	TGTGCCACTACGTCAGTGACTACTTCAAAAAACATTCAGTACTTC	CATTSVTTSKNIQYF
NA	TRBV28	TRBJ1-4	TRBD1	TGTGCCAGCAGGGGACAGTTTAGTAATGAAAAACTGTTTTTT	CASRGQFSNEKLFF
NA	TRBV27	TRBJ2-7	TRBD1	TGTGCCAGCAGTCGGGGACAGGGGAGCTCCTACGAGCAGTACTTC	CASSRGQGSSYEQYF
NA	TRBV5-5	TRBJ2-7	NA	TGTGCCAGCAGCCACGGACTAATCTACGAGCAGTACTTC	CASSHGLIYEQYF
NA	TRBV19	TRBJ1-1	NA	TGTGCCAGTAGTATGGGACATTCGAACACTGAAGCTTTCTTT	CASSMGHSNTEAFF
many	TRBV5-6	TRBJ2-2	NA	TGTGCCAGCAGAAATAGCGGGAACACCGGGGAGCTGTTTTTT	CASRNSGNTGELFF
NA	TRBV12-3/TRBV12-4	TRBJ2-2	NA	TGTGCCAGCAGTTTGAGGGCCGGGGAGCTGTTTTTT	CASSLRAGELFF
NA	TRBV13	TRBJ2-7	TRBD2	TGTGCCAGCAGCTTAGGACTAGCGGGGCCCACCTACGAGCAGTACTTC	CASSLGLAGPTYEQYF
NA	TRBV7-2	TRBJ2-2	NA	TGTGCCAGCAGCTTAGTCTACGCCACCGGGGAGCTGTTTTTT	CASSLVYATGELFF
once	TRBV7-8	TRBJ2-7	NA	TGTGCCAGCAGCTTCAAATACGACGGAGACGAGCAGTACTTC	CASSFKYDGDEQYF
NA	TRBV9	TRBJ2-5	NA	TGTGCCAGCAGCCCCCGACAGTCAGGGTCGGCCCAGTACTTC	CASSPRQSGSAQYF
few	TRBV11-3	TRBJ2-3	TRBD2	TGTGCCAGCAGCTCCGGGACTAGCGGGGCAGATACGCAGTATTTT	CASSSGTSGADTQYF
NA	TRBV18	TRBJ1-3	NA	TGTGCCAGCTCACCAGCGACAGTACGAAACACCATATATTTT	CASSPATVRNTIYF
NA	TRBV7-2	TRBJ1-4	NA	TGTGCCAGCAGCTTAGTTCCAGGGTATGGTGAAAAACTGTTTTTT	CASSLVPGYGEKLFF
NA	TRBV7-2	TRBJ2-7	NA	TGTGCCAGCAGCCCATTTTCCGACAGATTCTACGAGCAGTACTTC	CASSPFSDRFYEQYF
NA	TRBV20-1	TRBJ2-3	NA	TGCAGTGCTAGTAGGGGCCCAAGCGCAGATACGCAGTATTTT	CSASRGPSADTQYF
NA	TRBV28	TRBJ2-7	NA	TGTGCCAGCAGTTTTCTGTACGAGCAGTACTTC	CASSFLYEQYF
NA	TRBV28	TRBJ2-7	TRBD1	TGTGCCAGCAGCAGGGGGTCCTACGAGCAGTACTTC	CASSRGSYEQYF
NA	TRBV5-1	TRBJ1-4	TRBD1	TGCGCCAGCAGCTCGGAGACAGGGTTGAATGAAAAACTGTTTTTT	CASSSETGLNEKLFF
NA	TRBV2	TRBJ2-7	NA	TGTGCCAGCAGTGTAAGGACACTCTACGAGCAGTACTTC	CASSVRTLYEQYF
NA	TRBV5-1	TRBJ1-1	TRBD1	TGCGCCAGCAGCCAACAGGGGACAGGGACGAACACTGAAGCTTTCTTT	CASSQQGTGTNTEAFF